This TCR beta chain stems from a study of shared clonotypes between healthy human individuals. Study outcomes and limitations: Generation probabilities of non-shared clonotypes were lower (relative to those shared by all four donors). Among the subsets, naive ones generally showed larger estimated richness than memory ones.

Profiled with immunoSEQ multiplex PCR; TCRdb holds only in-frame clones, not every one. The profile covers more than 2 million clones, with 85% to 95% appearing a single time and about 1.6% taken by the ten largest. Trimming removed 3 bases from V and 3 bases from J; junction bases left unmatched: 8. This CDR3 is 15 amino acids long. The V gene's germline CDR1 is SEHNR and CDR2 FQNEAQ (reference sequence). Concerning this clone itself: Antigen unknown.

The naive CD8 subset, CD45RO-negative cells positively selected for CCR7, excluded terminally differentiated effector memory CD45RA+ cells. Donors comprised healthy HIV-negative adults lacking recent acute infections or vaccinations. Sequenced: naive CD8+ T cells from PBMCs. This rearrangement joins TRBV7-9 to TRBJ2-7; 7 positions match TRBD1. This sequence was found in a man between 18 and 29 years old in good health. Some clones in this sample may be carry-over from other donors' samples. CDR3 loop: CASSFDLQGFYEQYF. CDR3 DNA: TGTGCCAGCAGCTTCGACTTACAGGGGTTCTACGAGCAGTACTTC.